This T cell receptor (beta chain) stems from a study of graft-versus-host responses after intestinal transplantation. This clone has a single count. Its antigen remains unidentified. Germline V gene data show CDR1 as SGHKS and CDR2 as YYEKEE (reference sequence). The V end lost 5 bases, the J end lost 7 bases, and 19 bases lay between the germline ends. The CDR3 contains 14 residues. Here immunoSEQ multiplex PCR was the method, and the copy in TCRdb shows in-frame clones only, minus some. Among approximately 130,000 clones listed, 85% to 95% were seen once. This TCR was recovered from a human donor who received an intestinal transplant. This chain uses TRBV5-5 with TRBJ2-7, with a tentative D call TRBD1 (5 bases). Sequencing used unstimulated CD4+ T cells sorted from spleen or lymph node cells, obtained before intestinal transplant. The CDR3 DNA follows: TGTGCCAGCAGGGCCCAGATCAGGGTGGGAGAGCAGTACTTC. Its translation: CASRAQIRVGEQYF.